This T cell receptor (beta chain) is from a study of cytomegalovirus exposure and HLA in healthy donors. Whole-study results and caveats: Later analysis found that TCR beta chains associated with HLA were more clonally expanded than other, equally common chains. Presence/absence analyses supposed approximately even sequencing depth among donors.

Both 60 Vbeta primers and 13 Jbeta primers went into the PCR. TCRdb keeps only in-frame clones here, not all; method: immunoSEQ multiplex PCR. The sample holds about 160,000 clones, roughly 80% seen once. CDR3 length equals 16 residues. The germline V gene has CDR1 PRHDT and CDR2 FYEKMQ (reference sequence). In the case of this clone: Antigen: not known.

Sequencing was performed on PBMCs. This sequence joins TRBV13 and TRBJ2-5; D is possibly TRBD2 (5 bases). The J call is uncertain, as TRBJ2-7 better fits the DNA end. This receptor was obtained from a man aged 35-49 years in good health and CMV-seronegative. The DNA of the CDR3 is TGTGCCAGCAGCTCCAGAGGGCGAGACCCTTCCTACGAGCAGTACTTC. Amino acids: CASSSRGRDPSYEQYF.